This T cell receptor (beta chain) comes out of a study of T cells in localized non-small cell lung cancer. Study-level points and caveats: Longer overall survival was associated with a higher density of T cells in the blood. Adjacent lung held a median roughly 50 of the top 100 tumor clones. Since sequencing was restricted to only one region of the tumor, intratumor heterogeneity remains a possibility.

The CDR3 totals 14 residues. Germline-derived CDR1 and CDR2 are KGHSH and LQKENI. V lost 3 bases, J lost 8 bases, and 11 bases lay in between. As concerns this clone: Antigen unknown.

TCRdb's copy holds only in-frame clones and misses some; the assay was immunoSEQ multiplex PCR. The sample yields almost 30,000 clones, roughly 91% seen once. The sample in question was peripheral blood, obtained before any cancer treatment. This receptor was obtained from a female donor older than 55 with stage III squamous cell lung carcinoma. The rearrangement links TRBV18 to TRBJ1-6; D perhaps matches TRBD1 (5 bases). The CDR3 DNA is TGTGCCAGCTCACCGGGGGGAGATGATTCACCCCTCCACTTT. It encodes CASSPGGDDSPLHF.